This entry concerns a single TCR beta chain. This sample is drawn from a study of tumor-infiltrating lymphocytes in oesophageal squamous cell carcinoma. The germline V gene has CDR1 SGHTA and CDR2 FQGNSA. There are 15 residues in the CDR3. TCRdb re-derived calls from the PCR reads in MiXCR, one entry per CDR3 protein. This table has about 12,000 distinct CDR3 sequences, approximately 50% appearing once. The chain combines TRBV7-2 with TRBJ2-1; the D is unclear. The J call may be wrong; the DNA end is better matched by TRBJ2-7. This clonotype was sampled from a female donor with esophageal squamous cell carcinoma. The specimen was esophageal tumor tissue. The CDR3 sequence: CASSLVGGTRYEQYF. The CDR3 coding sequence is TGTGCCAGCAGCTTAGTCGGCGGAACTCGGTACGAGCAGTACTTC.